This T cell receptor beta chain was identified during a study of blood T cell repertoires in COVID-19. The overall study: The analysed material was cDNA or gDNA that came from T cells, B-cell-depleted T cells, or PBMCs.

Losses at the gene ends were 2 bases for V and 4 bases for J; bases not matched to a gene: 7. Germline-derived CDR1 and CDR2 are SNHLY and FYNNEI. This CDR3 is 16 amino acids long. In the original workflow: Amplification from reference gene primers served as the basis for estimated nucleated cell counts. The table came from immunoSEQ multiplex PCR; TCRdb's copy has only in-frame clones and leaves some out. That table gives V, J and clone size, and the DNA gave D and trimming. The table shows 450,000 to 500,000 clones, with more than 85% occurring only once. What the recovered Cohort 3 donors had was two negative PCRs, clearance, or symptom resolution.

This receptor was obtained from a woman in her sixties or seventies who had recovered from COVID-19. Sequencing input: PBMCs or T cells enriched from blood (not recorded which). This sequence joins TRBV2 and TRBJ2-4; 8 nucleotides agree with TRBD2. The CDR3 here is CASSEFDSGVKNIQYF. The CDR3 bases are TGTGCCAGCAGTGAATTTGATAGCGGGGTTAAAAACATTCAGTACTTC.